This T cell receptor (beta chain) was profiled in a study of cytomegalovirus exposure and HLA in healthy donors. Study-level points and caveats: In a later analysis, common viral pathogens appeared linked to several of the most significant clusters.

The PCR contained 60 Vbeta and 13 Jbeta primers. Authors' methods: Around 83 million unique TCR beta chains, 9 million to 12 million shared, were counted in a later analysis. Some clones are missing from TCRdb's copy, which holds only in-frame ones; the method was immunoSEQ multiplex PCR. D and trimming were read from the DNA, whereas the V and J calls and clone size are those reported in that table. The data contain tens of thousands of clones, 10% of them singletons. The table lists this clone with a few counts. Its target is not known. The V end lost 0 bases, the J end lost 7 bases, and 10 bases lay between the germline ends. This CDR3 is built from 15 residues. Looked up from germline, CDR1 is MGHRA and CDR2 is YSYEKL.

This TCR was sampled from a man aged 55 to 70 in good health and CMV-seropositive. J is TRBJ1-6 and V is TRBV4-1, with TRBD1 as a possible D gene (6 bases). The specimen was PBMCs. CDR3 DNA: TGCGCCAGCAGCCAAGAAGGGGGGGCGAATTCACCCCTCCACTTT. Its translation: CASSQEGGANSPLHF.